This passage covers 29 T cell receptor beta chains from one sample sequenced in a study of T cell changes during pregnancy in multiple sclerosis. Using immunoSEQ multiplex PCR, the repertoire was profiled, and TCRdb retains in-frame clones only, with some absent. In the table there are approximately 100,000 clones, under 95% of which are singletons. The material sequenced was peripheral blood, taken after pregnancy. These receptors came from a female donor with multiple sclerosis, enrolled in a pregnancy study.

CDR3 coding DNA: TGTGCCAGCAGTCTAAATGTACTAGCGGGCTACGAGCAGTACTTC. This gives the protein CASSLNVLAGYEQYF. This chain uses TRBV27 with TRBJ2-7, with 9 bases fitting TRBD2. Trimming at V came to 5 bases and at J to 3 bases, leaving 8 bases not matched to a gene. Per germline, CDR1 MNHEY and CDR2 SMNVEV (reference sequence). The CDR3 is 15 amino acids.

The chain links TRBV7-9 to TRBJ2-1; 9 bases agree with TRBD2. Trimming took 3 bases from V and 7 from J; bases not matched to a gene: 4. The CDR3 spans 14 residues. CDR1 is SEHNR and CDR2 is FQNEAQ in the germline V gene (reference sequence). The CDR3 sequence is CASSFLSGSNEQFF. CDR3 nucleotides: TGTGCCAGCAGCTTTCTTAGCGGGAGTAATGAGCAGTTCTTC.

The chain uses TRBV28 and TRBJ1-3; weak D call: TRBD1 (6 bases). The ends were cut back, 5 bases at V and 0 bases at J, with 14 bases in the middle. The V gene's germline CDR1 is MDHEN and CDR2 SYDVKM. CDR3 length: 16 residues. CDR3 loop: CASSPGGGHSGNTIYF. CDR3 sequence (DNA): TGTGCCAGCAGTCCCGGGGGGGGGCACTCTGGAAACACCATATATTTT.

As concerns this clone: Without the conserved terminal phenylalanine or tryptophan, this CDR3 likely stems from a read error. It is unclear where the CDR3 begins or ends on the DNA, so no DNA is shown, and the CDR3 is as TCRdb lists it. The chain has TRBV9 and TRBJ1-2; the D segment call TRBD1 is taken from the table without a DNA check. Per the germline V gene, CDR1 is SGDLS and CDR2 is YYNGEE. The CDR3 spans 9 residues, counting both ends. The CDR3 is CASRSQVPV.

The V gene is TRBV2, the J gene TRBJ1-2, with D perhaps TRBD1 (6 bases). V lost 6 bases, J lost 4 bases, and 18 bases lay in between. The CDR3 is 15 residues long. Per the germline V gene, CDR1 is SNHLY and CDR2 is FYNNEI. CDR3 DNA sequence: TGTGCCAGCAGGGTAGGAGCCGGACAGCGCTATGGCTACACCTTC. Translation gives CASRVGAGQRYGYTF.

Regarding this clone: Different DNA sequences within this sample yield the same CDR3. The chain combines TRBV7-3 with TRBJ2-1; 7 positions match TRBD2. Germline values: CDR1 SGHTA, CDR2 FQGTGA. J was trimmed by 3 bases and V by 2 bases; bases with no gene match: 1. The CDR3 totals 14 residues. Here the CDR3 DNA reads TGTGCCAGCAGCTTAGGGGGGGGCTACAATGAGCAGTTCTTC. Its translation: CASSLGGGYNEQFF.

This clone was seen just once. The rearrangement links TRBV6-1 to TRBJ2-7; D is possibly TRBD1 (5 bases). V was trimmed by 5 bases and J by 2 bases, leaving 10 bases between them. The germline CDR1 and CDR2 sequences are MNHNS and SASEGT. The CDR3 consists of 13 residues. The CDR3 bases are TGTGCCAGCAGTACGGACACAGCCTACGAGCAGTACTTC. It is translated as CASSTDTAYEQYF.

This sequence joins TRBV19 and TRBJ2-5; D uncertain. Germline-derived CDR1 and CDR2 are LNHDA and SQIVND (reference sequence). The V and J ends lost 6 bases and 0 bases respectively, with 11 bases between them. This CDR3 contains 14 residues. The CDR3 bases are TGTGCCAGTAGCCGCCCCGACAACCAAGAGACCCAGTACTTC. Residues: CASSRPDNQETQYF.

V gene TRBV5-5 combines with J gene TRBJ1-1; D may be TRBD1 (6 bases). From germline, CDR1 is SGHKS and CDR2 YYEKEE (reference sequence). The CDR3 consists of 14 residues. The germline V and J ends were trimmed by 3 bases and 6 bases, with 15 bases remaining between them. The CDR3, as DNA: TGTGCCAGCAGCTCTGACAGGAGGTGGCCTGAAGCTTTCTTT. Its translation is CASSSDRRWPEAFF.

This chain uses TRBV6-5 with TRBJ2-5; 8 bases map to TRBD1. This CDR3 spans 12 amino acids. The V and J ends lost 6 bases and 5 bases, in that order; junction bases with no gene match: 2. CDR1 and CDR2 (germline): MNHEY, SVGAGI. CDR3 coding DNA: TGTGCCAGCAGCAGGACAGGGGAGACCCAGTACTTC. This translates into CASSRTGETQYF.

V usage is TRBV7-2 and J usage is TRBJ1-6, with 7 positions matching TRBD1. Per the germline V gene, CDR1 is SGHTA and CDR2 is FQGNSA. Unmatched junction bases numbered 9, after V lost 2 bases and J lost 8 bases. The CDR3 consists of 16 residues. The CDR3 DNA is TGTGCCAGCAGCTTAAGACCACAGGGGATGGATTCACCCCTCCACTTT. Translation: CASSLRPQGMDSPLHF.

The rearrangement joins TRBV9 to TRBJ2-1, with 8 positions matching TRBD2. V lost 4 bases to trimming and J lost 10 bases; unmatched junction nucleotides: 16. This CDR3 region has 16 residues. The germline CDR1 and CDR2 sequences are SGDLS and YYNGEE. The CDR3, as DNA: TGTGCCAGCAGCCCCCCCCAAGCGGGAGTGGGAAGGGAGCAGTTCTTC. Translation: CASSPPQAGVGREQFF.

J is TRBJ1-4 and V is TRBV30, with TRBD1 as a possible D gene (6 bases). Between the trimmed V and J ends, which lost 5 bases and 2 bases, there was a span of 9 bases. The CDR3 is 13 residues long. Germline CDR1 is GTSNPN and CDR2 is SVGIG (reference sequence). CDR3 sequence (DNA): TGTGCCTGGTCAGGGGTGACTAATGAAAAACTGTTTTTT. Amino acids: CAWSGVTNEKLFF.

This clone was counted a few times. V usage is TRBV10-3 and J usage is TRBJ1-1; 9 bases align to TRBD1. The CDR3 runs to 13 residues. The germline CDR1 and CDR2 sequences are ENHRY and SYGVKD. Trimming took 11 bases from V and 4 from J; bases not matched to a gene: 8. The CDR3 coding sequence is TGTGCCGTAACACAGGGGGCAGGCACTGAAGCTTTCTTT. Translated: CAVTQGAGTEAFF.

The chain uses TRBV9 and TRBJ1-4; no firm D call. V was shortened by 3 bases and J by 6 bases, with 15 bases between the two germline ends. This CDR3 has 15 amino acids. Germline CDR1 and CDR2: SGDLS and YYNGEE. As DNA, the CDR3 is TGTGCCAGCAGCGGTCGTGGGTTGGACTATGAAAAACTGTTTTTT. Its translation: CASSGRGLDYEKLFF.

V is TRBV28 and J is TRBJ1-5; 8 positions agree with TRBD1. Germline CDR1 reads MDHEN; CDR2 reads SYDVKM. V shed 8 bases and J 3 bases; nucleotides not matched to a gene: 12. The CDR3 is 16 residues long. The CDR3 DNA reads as TGTGCCAGCCAGCTCCTATCGGGACAGGCCAATCAGCCCCAGCATTTT. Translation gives CASQLLSGQANQPQHF. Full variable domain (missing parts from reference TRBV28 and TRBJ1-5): DVKVTQSSRYLVKRTGEKVFLECVQDMDHENMFWYRQDPGLGLRLIYFSYDVKMKEKGDIPEGYSVSREKKERFSLILESASTNQTSMYLCASQLLSGQANQPQHFGDGTRLSIL.

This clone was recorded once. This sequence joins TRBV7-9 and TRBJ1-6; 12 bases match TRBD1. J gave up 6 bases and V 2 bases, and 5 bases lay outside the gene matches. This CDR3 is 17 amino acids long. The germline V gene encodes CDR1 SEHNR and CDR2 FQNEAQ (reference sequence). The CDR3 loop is CASSLKGQGASNSPLHF. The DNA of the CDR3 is TGTGCCAGCAGCTTAAAGGGACAGGGGGCCTCTAATTCACCCCTCCACTTT.

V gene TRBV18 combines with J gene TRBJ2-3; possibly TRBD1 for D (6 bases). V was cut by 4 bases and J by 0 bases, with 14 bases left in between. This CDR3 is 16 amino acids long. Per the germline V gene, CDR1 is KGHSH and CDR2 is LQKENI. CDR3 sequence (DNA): TGTGCCAGCTCACAGAACCTGGACAGAAGCACAGATACGCAGTATTTT. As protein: CASSQNLDRSTDTQYF. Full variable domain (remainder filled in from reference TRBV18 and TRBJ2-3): NAGVMQNPRHLVRRRGQEARLRCSPMKGHSHVYWYRQLPEEGLKFMVYLQKENIIDESGMPKERFSAEFPKEGPSILRIQQVVRGDSAAYFCASSQNLDRSTDTQYFGPGTRLTVL.

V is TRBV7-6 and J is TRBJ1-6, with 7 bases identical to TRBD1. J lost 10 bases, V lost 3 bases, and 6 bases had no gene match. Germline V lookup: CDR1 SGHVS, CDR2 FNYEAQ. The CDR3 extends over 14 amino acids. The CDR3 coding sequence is TGTGCCAGCAGCTTGAAGCAGGGGGAATCACCCCTCCACTTT. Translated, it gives CASSLKQGESPLHF.

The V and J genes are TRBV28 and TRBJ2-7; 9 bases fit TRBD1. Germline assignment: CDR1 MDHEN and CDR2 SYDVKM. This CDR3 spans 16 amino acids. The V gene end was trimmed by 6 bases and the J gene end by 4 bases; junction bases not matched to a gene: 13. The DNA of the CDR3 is TGTGCCAGCAGGGGAAGACGGACCGGGACAGGGTACGAGCAGTACTTC. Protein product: CASRGRRTGTGYEQYF. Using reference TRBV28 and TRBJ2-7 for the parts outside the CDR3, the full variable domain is DVKVTQSSRYLVKRTGEKVFLECVQDMDHENMFWYRQDPGLGLRLIYFSYDVKMKEKGDIPEGYSVSREKKERFSLILESASTNQTSMYLCASRGRRTGTGYEQYFGPGTRLTVT.

The CDR3 protein is CASSSEDREQFF. The CDR3 DNA reads as TGTGCCAGCAGCTCGGAGGACAGGGAGCAGTTCTTC. The chain recombines TRBV5-4 with TRBJ2-1; 7 bases are a match to TRBD1. The V gene's germline CDR1 is SGHNT and CDR2 YYREEE (reference sequence). There are 12 residues in the CDR3. With V trimmed by 3 bases and J by 10 bases, 4 bases remained unmatched.

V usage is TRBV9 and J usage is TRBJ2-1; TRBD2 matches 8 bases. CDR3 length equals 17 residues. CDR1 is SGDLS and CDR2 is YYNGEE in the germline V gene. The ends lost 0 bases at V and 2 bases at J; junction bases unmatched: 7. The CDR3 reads CASSVGGSGAPYNEQFF. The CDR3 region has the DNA TGTGCCAGCAGCGTAGGTGGTAGCGGGGCCCCCTACAATGAGCAGTTCTTC.

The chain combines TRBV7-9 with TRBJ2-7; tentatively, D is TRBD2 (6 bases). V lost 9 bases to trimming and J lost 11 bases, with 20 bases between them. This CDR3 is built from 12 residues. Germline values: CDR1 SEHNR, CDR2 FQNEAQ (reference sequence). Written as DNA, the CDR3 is TGTGCCAGTTCCGACCGGACTACTTGGAAGTACTTC. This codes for CASSDRTTWKYF.

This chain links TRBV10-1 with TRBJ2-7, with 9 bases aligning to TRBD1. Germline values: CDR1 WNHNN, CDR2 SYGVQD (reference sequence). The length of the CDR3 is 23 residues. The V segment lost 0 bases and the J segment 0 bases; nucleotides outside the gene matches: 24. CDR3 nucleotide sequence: TGCGCCAGCAGTGAGTCTAGGGACAGGGAGTTCGTTAAGATTGGTTTGAGCTCCTACGAGCAGTACTTC. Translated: CASSESRDREFVKIGLSSYEQYF.

Written as DNA, the CDR3 is TGTGCCAGCAGCTTCCAGTCGGGACTAGCGGGGGTCAAAGATACGCAGTATTTT. Amino acid sequence: CASSFQSGLAGVKDTQYF. The genes are TRBV7-2 and TRBJ2-3; 14 positions match TRBD2. Germline CDR1 and CDR2: SGHTA and FQGNSA. The length of the CDR3 is 18 residues. V shed 3 bases, J shed 5 bases, and the junction held 10 bases outside the gene matches.

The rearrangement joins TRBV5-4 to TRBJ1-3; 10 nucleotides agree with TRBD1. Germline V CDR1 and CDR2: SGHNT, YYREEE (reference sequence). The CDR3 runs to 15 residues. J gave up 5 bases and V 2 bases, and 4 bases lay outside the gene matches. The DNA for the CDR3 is TGTGCCAGCAGCTTACCGGGACAGGGGCGAAACACCATATATTTT. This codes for CASSLPGQGRNTIYF. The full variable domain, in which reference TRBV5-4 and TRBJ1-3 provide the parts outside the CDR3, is ETGVTQSPTHLIKTRGQQVTLRCSSQSGHNTVSWYQQALGQGPQFIFQYYREEENGRGNFPPRFSGLQFPNYSSELNVNALELDDSALYLCASSLPGQGRNTIYFGEGSWLTVV.

The CDR3 DNA reads as TGTGCCAGTAATCTCGGGACAGGGAGCAATCAGCCCCAGCATTTT. Its translation is CASNLGTGSNQPQHF. The V call is TRBV19, the J call TRBJ1-5, with 9 bases fitting TRBD1. The CDR3 is 15 residues long. V lost 7 bases to trimming and J lost 1 base; unmatched junction nucleotides: 5. In germline, CDR1 is LNHDA, CDR2 SQIVND (reference sequence). The full variable domain, rest sourced from reference TRBV19 and TRBJ1-5, is DGGITQSPKYLFRKEGQNVTLSCEQNLNHDAMYWYRQDPGQGLRLIYYSQIVNDFQKGDIAEGYSVSREKKESFPLTVTSAQKNPTAFYLCASNLGTGSNQPQHFGDGTRLSIL.

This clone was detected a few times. The CDR3 sequence is CASSVAYKVANTGELFF. The CDR3 DNA reads TGTGCCAGCAGCGTAGCCTATAAAGTAGCGAACACCGGGGAGCTGTTTTTT. The chain has TRBV9 and TRBJ2-2, with unresolved D. V lost 0 bases and J 0 bases, leaving 12 bases between the germline ends. Germline V gene lookup returns CDR1 SGDLS and CDR2 YYNGEE. The length of the CDR3 is 17 residues.

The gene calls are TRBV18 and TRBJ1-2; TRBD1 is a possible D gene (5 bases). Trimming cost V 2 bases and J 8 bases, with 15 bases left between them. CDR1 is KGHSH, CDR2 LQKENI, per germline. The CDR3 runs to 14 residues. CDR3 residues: CASSPGRQSGGYTF. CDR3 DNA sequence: TGTGCCAGCTCACCAGGCAGGCAATCAGGGGGCTACACCTTC.